One and the same sample provided the 15 T cell receptor beta chains below, sequenced in a study of T cell responses to AZD1222 COVID-19 vaccine (dated by TCRdb to the early 2020s). Library prep was done by the immunoSEQ multiplex PCR assay. The clones in this table, taken by TCRdb from immuneACCESS, are in-frame only. Not every clone is retained; where verified, under half of the shortfall comes from an unresolved V gene, and the cause of the rest is unknown. For this sample the table gives a few hundred thousand clones, of which approximately 93% were detected only once. The ten biggest clones cover around 0.57% of the sample. In the paper's terms, the time point label means: baseline before first vaccination. Material: peripheral blood, obtained on day 0 of AZD1222 vaccination. These receptors came from an adult in good health.

The rearrangement uses TRBV14 and TRBJ2-5; TRBD2 aligns across 7 bases. CDR3 length: 12 amino acids. The germline CDR1 and CDR2 sequences are SGHDN and FVKESK. The V and J ends lost 4 bases and 6 bases, in that order; junction bases with no gene match: 2. The CDR3 DNA is TGTGCCAGCAGCCCCGGGGGGAAGACCCAGTACTTC. This codes for CASSPGGKTQYF.

This rearrangement joins TRBV2 to TRBJ1-6, with no clear D. CDR1 SNHLY and CDR2 FYNNEI come from the germline V gene. Trimming took 6 bases from V and 5 from J, leaving 17 bases between them. The CDR3 has 16 residues. The CDR3 loop is CASRAPRLRDNSPLHF. CDR3 bases: TGTGCCAGCAGGGCTCCGCGCCTCCGGGATAATTCACCCCTCCACTTT.

The J gene is TRBJ1-6, the V gene TRBV3-1 (or the pseudogene TRBV3-2); weak D call: TRBD1 (6 bases). Trimming stripped 7 bases from V and 7 bases from J, with 14 bases between. Germline V gene data show CDR1 as LGHDT and CDR2 as YNNKEL (reference sequence). The CDR3 loop spans 14 amino acids. In DNA, the CDR3 is TGTGCCAGCACAGAACAGGGCGGGAATTCACCCCTCCACTTT. It yields the protein CASTEQGGNSPLHF.

The V gene is TRBV3-1 (or the pseudogene TRBV3-2), the J gene TRBJ2-4; D might be TRBD2 (6 bases). V lost 4 bases and J lost 2, with 18 bases in between. Looked up from germline, CDR1 is LGHDT and CDR2 is YNNKEL (reference sequence). This CDR3 region has 17 residues. DNA for the CDR3: TGTGCCAGCAGCCCCCGGGACTCCGCAGGTACCAAAAACATTCAGTACTTC. Translation: CASSPRDSAGTKNIQYF.

The CDR3 DNA is TGTGCCAGCACTAGAGGGACCGGGGCCAACGTCCTGACTTTC. This encodes CASTRGTGANVLTF. This chain uses TRBV6-5 with TRBJ2-6; D may match TRBD1 or TRBD2 (5 bases each). The length of the CDR3 is 14 residues. From germline, CDR1 is MNHEY and CDR2 SVGAGI. V lost 7 bases to trimming and J lost 4 bases, with 11 bases between them.

The chain employs TRBV3-1 (or the pseudogene TRBV3-2) and TRBJ1-1; D not resolved. V gave up 1 base and J gave up 1 base, with 10 bases separating them. Per germline, CDR1 LGHDT and CDR2 YNNKEL (reference sequence). This CDR3 has 15 amino acids. The CDR3 sequence is CASSQGNRGNTEAFF. The CDR3 DNA follows: TGTGCCAGCAGCCAAGGGAACAGAGGGAACACTGAAGCTTTCTTT.

The V gene is TRBV19, the J gene TRBJ2-1; 8 bases are a match to TRBD1. V lost 3 bases and J lost 6; bases outside the gene matches: 7. The CDR3 extends over 15 amino acids. CDR1 and CDR2 (germline): LNHDA, SQIVND (reference sequence). CDR3 loop: CASSIPGQDPNEQFF. Written as DNA, the CDR3 is TGTGCCAGTAGTATTCCGGGACAGGATCCCAATGAGCAGTTCTTC.

The CDR3: CASSSGQGQRGTEAFF. The CDR3 DNA sequence: TGTGCCAGCAGCTCCGGACAGGGCCAGAGGGGCACTGAAGCTTTCTTT. The chain links TRBV7-2 to TRBJ1-1; 8 bases are shared with TRBD1. CDR3 size: 16 residues. With 4 bases clipped from V and 4 bases from J, the junction kept 11 bases outside the gene matches. Per the germline V gene, CDR1 is SGHTA and CDR2 is FQGNSA.

V is TRBV6-5 and J is TRBJ1-2; 11 bases match TRBD1. CDR1 and CDR2 from the germline V gene are MNHEY and SVGAGI. V gave up 6 bases and J gave up 1 base; unmatched junction bases: 4. The CDR3 runs to 15 residues. CDR3 sequence: CASRGTGGLNYGYTF. DNA for the CDR3: TGTGCCAGCAGGGGGACAGGGGGTCTTAACTATGGCTACACCTTC.

The rearrangement uses TRBV7-9 and TRBJ2-1; a weak D match, TRBD1 (5 bases). Trimming pared 4 bases from V and 3 bases from J, leaving 16 bases between. CDR1 SEHNR and CDR2 FQNEAQ come from the germline V gene (reference sequence). CDR3 length: 16 residues. CDR3 nucleotides: TGTGCCAGCAGCTCCGCCTACAGGTTGGGCTACAATGAGCAGTTCTTC. Translating gives CASSSAYRLGYNEQFF.

The J gene is TRBJ2-2, the V gene TRBV19; D is possibly TRBD1 (5 bases). CDR3 length: 18 residues. Germline CDR1 is LNHDA and CDR2 is SQIVND (reference sequence). Trimming took 7 bases from V and 3 from J, leaving 24 bases between them. The CDR3 coding sequence is TGTGCCAGTACCCGGCGGAATCAGGGCCGAACGTACACCGGGGAGCTGTTTTTT. This translates into CASTRRNQGRTYTGELFF.

V is TRBV7-2 and J is TRBJ2-7, with D possibly TRBD2 on 5 matching bases. V was pared by 5 bases and J by 1 base, with 15 bases between. The CDR3 covers 15 residues. CDR1 SGHTA and CDR2 FQGNSA come from the germline V gene. The CDR3 protein is CASSPGGSGSYEQYF. The CDR3 bases are TGTGCCAGCAGCCCCGGTGGGAGCGGTTCCTACGAGCAGTACTTC.

As concerns this clone: Other DNA sequences in the same sample also yield this CDR3. This sequence joins TRBV2 and TRBJ2-2; D gene unclear. V was trimmed by 7 bases and J by 5 bases, leaving 5 bases between them. CDR1 and CDR2 from the germline V gene are SNHLY and FYNNEI. The CDR3 has 11 amino acids. CDR3 protein: CASTKTGELFF. CDR3 in DNA: TGTGCCAGCACCAAGACCGGGGAGCTGTTTTTT.

The rearrangement joins TRBV7-9 to TRBJ1-2; TRBD1 aligns across 8 bases. Germline V gene data show CDR1 as SEHNR and CDR2 as FQNEAQ (reference sequence). CDR3 size: 15 residues. With V trimmed by 6 bases and J by 4 bases, 10 bases remained unmatched. The chain's CDR3 is CASSPNTGGAYGYTF. In nucleotides, the CDR3 is TGTGCCAGCAGTCCTAATACAGGGGGTGCCTATGGCTACACCTTC.

The gene calls are TRBV4-3 and TRBJ2-7; tentatively, D is TRBD1 (6 bases). Looked up from germline, CDR1 is LGHNA and CDR2 is YSLEER. This CDR3 has 15 amino acids. The V and J ends lost 3 bases and 2 bases respectively, with 14 bases between them. CDR3 loop: CASSQEQGRPYEQYF. CDR3 nucleotides: TGCGCCAGCAGCCAGGAACAGGGACGCCCCTACGAGCAGTACTTC.